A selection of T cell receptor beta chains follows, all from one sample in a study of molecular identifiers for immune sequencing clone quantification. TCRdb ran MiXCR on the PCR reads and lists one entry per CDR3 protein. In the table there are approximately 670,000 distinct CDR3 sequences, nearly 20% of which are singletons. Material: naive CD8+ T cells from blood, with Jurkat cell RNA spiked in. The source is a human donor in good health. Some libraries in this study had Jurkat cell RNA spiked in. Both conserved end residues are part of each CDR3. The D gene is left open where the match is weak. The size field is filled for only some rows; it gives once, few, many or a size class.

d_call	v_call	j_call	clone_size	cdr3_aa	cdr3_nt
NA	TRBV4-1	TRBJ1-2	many	CASSPLGSGGGSSYTF	TGCGCCAGCAGCCCTCTCGGGAGCGGAGGTGGATCAAGCTACACCTTC
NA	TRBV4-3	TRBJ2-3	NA	CAGSHSTARSTDTQYF	TGCGCCGGCAGCCATTCCACGGCTAGAAGCACAGATACGCAGTATTTT
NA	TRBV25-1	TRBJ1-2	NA	CASRPKANYGYTF	TGTGCCAGCAGGCCTAAAGCTAACTATGGCTACACCTTC
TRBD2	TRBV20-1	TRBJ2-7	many	CSARALAGIYEQYF	TGCAGTGCTAGGGCCCTAGCGGGTATCTACGAGCAGTACTTC
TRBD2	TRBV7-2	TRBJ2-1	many	CASSLYASGMSSYNEQFF	TGTGCCAGCAGCTTATACGCTAGCGGGATGAGCTCCTACAATGAGCAGTTCTTC
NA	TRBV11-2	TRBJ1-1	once	CASSLFGRLVTEAFF	TGTGCCAGCAGCTTATTTGGCAGGCTTGTGACTGAAGCTTTCTTT
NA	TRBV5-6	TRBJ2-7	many	CASSPSLVYEQYF	TGTGCCAGCAGCCCCAGCTTGGTCTACGAGCAGTACTTC
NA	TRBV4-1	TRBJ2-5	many	CASRGVDGSETQYF	TGCGCCAGCAGAGGGGTCGACGGGAGTGAGACCCAGTACTTC
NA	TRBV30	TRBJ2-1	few	CAWSDRRSYNEQFF	TGTGCCTGGAGTGACAGGCGCTCCTACAATGAGCAGTTCTTC
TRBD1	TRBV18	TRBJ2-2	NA	CASSPPGTGSPAGELFF	TGTGCCAGCTCACCACCTGGGACAGGGTCCCCCGCCGGGGAGCTGTTTTTT
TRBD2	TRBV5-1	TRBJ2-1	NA	CASSLSSGRAQYEQFF	TGCGCCAGCAGCTTGAGCAGCGGGAGGGCCCAGTATGAGCAGTTCTTC
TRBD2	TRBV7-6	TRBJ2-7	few	CACSLVLAGSYEQYF	TGTGCCTGCAGCCTGGTACTAGCGGGGTCGTACGAGCAGTACTTC
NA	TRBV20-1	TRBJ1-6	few	CSGSREDNSPLHF	TGCAGTGGGAGCAGGGAGGATAATTCACCCCTCCACTTT
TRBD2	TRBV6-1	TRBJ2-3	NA	CASSARVAGTDTQYF	TGTGCCAGCAGCGCCAGGGTAGCGGGGACAGATACGCAGTATTTT
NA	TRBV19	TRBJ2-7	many	CASSTSPRFFDEQYF	TGTGCCAGTAGCACTTCTCCCCGTTTCTTCGACGAGCAGTACTTC
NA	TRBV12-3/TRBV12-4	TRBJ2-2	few	CASSLDSSTGELFF	TGTGCCAGCAGTTTGGACAGCTCCACCGGGGAGCTGTTTTTT
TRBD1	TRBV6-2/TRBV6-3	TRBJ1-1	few	CASSYTTGGNTEAFF	TGTGCCAGCAGTTACACGACAGGGGGGAACACTGAAGCTTTCTTT
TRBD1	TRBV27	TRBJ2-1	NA	CASSLWDRNNEQFF	TGTGCCAGCAGTTTATGGGACAGAAACAATGAGCAGTTCTTC
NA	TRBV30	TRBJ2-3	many	CAHGDHSTDTQYF	TGTGCTCATGGGGACCATAGCACAGATACGCAGTATTTT
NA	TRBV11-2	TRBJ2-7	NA	CASSLTGESSYEQYF	TGTGCCAGCAGCTTAACCGGGGAAAGCTCCTACGAGCAGTACTTC